The 18 T cell receptor beta chains in this list originate from one sample, sequenced in a study of cytomegalovirus exposure and HLA in healthy donors. The PCR ran on 60 Vbeta and 13 Jbeta primers. Sequencing used immunoSEQ multiplex PCR; TCRdb keeps in-frame clones, though not all of them. The sample lists over 150,000 clones, roughly 79% occurring once. Sequenced material: PBMCs. These receptors came from a woman in her forties or fifties in good health and CMV-seronegative.

The J gene is TRBJ2-2, the V gene TRBV28; 7 positions agree with TRBD1. The CDR3 consists of 22 residues. CDR1 and CDR2 from the germline V gene are MDHEN and SYDVKM. With 3 bases clipped from V and 0 bases from J, the junction kept 22 bases outside the gene matches. CDR3 sequence (DNA): TGTGCCAGCAGTTTTCTCCTAATTAAGACAGGGACCGAAGCTCCGAACACCGGGGAGCTGTTTTTT. This sequence encodes CASSFLLIKTGTEAPNTGELFF.

The chain combines TRBV28 with TRBJ1-5, with no clear D. The V and J ends lost 1 base and 0 bases respectively, with 13 bases between them. CDR3 length: 17 amino acids. Germline loops: CDR1 MDHEN, CDR2 SYDVKM. The CDR3 region has the DNA TGTGCCAGCAGTTTATTTCCGGTACGCTATAGCAATCAGCCCCAGCATTTT. This codes for CASSLFPVRYSNQPQHF.

V gene TRBV9 combines with J gene TRBJ1-2; D is unclear. CDR1 and CDR2 from the germline V gene are SGDLS and YYNGEE. The CDR3 is 15 residues long. Between the trimmed V and J ends, which lost 2 bases and 3 bases, there was a span of 14 bases. The CDR3 nucleotides read TGTGCCAGCAGCGTTAGGTCGACCCTAGACTATGGCTACACCTTC. Residues: CASSVRSTLDYGYTF.

The chain combines TRBV18 with TRBJ2-7; 8 nucleotides match TRBD2. Germline V gives CDR1 KGHSH, CDR2 LQKENI. The CDR3 totals 15 residues. Trimming at V came to 6 bases and at J to 2 bases, leaving 9 bases not matched to a gene. In nucleotides, the CDR3 is TGTGCCAGCTCTGCCAGCGGGAGCGTTCCCTACGAGCAGTACTTC. Translation: CASSASGSVPYEQYF.

The chain carries TRBV10-3 and TRBJ2-1; 7 nucleotides match TRBD2. V lost 4 bases and J lost 2; bases outside the gene matches: 14. The CDR3 loop spans 18 amino acids. The germline V gene has CDR1 ENHRY and CDR2 SYGVKD. Here the CDR3 reads CAISGKSTKRETYNEQFF. CDR3 DNA: TGTGCCATCAGTGGGAAGAGTACAAAGCGGGAAACCTACAATGAGCAGTTCTTC.

The chain carries TRBV6-6 and TRBJ1-3; the D gene is possibly TRBD1 (6 bases). Per the germline V gene, CDR1 is MNHNY and CDR2 is SVGAGI (reference sequence). The germline V and J ends were trimmed by 6 bases and 4 bases, with 13 bases remaining between them. This CDR3 comprises 14 residues. CDR3 nucleotides: TGTGCCAGCAGACTACAGGGTACCGGAAACACCATATATTTT. This translates into CASRLQGTGNTIYF.

The V gene is TRBV4-2, the J gene TRBJ2-5, with 10 bases aligning to TRBD2. Unmatched junction bases numbered 9, after V lost 0 bases and J lost 8 bases. The CDR3 is 16 residues long. Per germline, CDR1 LGHNA and CDR2 YNFKEQ. For the CDR3, the DNA is TGTGCCAGCAGCCAAGAGCTAGCGGGAGCCCCGGGAACCCAGTACTTC. This translates into CASSQELAGAPGTQYF.

CDR3 residues: CAISLSGSGTDTQYF. The CDR3 bases are TGTGCCATCAGTTTGTCGGGGAGTGGCACAGATACGCAGTATTTT. The rearrangement joins TRBV10-3 to TRBJ2-3; possible D gene TRBD2, 5 bases. Germline CDR1 ENHRY, CDR2 SYGVKD. This CDR3 has 15 residues. Trimming left V 5 bases short and J 1 base short, with 13 bases between.

V usage is TRBV6-1 and J usage is TRBJ1-1; D gene uncertain. In germline, CDR1 is MNHNS, CDR2 SASEGT. Trimming took 1 base from V and 5 from J, leaving 8 bases between them. This CDR3 contains 13 residues. CDR3 DNA sequence: TGTGCCAGCAGTGAAGGCGGGCGAACTGAAGCTTTCTTT. Amino acid sequence: CASSEGGRTEAFF.

The chain is built from TRBV19 and TRBJ2-4; D possibly corresponds to TRBD2 (6 bases). The CDR3 extends over 14 amino acids. Germline V lookup: CDR1 LNHDA, CDR2 SQIVND (reference sequence). V was clipped by 4 bases and J by 5 bases, with 12 bases between them. This CDR3 reads CASSTRRVENIQYF. The CDR3 coding sequence is TGTGCCAGTAGTACCCGGAGGGTAGAAAACATTCAGTACTTC.

The CDR3 sequence: CASSPSRADTQYF. CDR3 nucleotides: TGTGCCAGCAGCCCAAGCCGCGCAGATACGCAGTATTTT. The J gene is TRBJ2-3, the V gene TRBV7-9; D is unclear. Trimming took 5 bases from V and 4 from J, leaving 10 bases between them. This CDR3 has 13 residues. Germline V gene sequence: CDR1 SEHNR, CDR2 FQNEAQ (reference sequence).

The V call is TRBV30, the J call TRBJ1-1; TRBD1 agrees at 10 bases. The V and J ends lost 0 bases and 4 bases, in that order; junction bases with no gene match: 2. Germline V gives CDR1 GTSNPN, CDR2 SVGIG (reference sequence). The CDR3 has 14 residues. DNA of the CDR3: TGTGCCTGGAGTGTAGGGGACAGGGGCACTGAAGCTTTCTTT. Translated, it gives CAWSVGDRGTEAFF.

The chain employs TRBV14 and TRBJ1-4, with a tentative D call TRBD1 (6 bases). The CDR3 extends over 14 amino acids. V was trimmed by 4 bases and J by 4 bases, leaving 10 bases between them. Germline values: CDR1 SGHDN, CDR2 FVKESK. CDR3 DNA: TGTGCCAGCAGCCCCCGACAGGTTAATGAAAAACTGTTTTTT. Its translation: CASSPRQVNEKLFF.

The rearrangement links TRBV6-5 to TRBJ2-7; 8 nucleotides match TRBD1. The CDR3 has 16 amino acids. Per germline, CDR1 MNHEY and CDR2 SVGAGI. With V trimmed by 2 bases and J by 4 bases, 10 bases remained unmatched. CDR3 sequence reads: CASSYTTPGTGYEQYF. CDR3 sequence (DNA): TGTGCCAGCAGTTACACTACCCCTGGGACAGGATACGAGCAGTACTTC.

The gene calls are TRBV19 and TRBJ1-1; 7 bases match TRBD1. The germline V gene encodes CDR1 LNHDA and CDR2 SQIVND (reference sequence). V shed 3 bases and J 1 base; nucleotides not matched to a gene: 8. The CDR3 loop spans 16 amino acids. The CDR3 reads CASSIPVGQANTEAFF. The CDR3 nucleotides read TGTGCCAGTAGTATTCCAGTCGGACAGGCGAACACTGAAGCTTTCTTT.

The chain is built from TRBV6-1 and TRBJ2-5; 9 nucleotides line up with TRBD1. The CDR3 extends over 14 amino acids. Germline V gives CDR1 MNHNS, CDR2 SASEGT. The V gene end was trimmed by 6 bases and the J gene end by 3 bases; junction bases not matched to a gene: 5. In nucleotides, the CDR3 is TGTGCCAGCAGACCGGGACAGGGAAAAGAGACCCAGTACTTC. Translation: CASRPGQGKETQYF.

The chain has TRBV27 and TRBJ1-1; D unclear. Germline V gene lookup returns CDR1 MNHEY and CDR2 SMNVEV (reference sequence). The CDR3 contains 14 residues. V lost 5 bases to trimming and J lost 1 base, with 11 bases between them. CDR3 in amino acids: CASSTTPSNTEAFF. Here the CDR3 DNA reads TGTGCCAGCAGTACAACACCCTCGAACACTGAAGCTTTCTTT.

V gene TRBV27 combines with J gene TRBJ2-7, with 9 bases matching TRBD1. CDR3 length equals 13 residues. The ends lost 3 bases at V and 6 bases at J; junction bases unmatched: 3. Germline V gives CDR1 MNHEY, CDR2 SMNVEV (reference sequence). The chain's CDR3 is CASSFGTGFEQYF. The CDR3 DNA is TGTGCCAGCAGTTTCGGGACAGGGTTCGAGCAGTACTTC.